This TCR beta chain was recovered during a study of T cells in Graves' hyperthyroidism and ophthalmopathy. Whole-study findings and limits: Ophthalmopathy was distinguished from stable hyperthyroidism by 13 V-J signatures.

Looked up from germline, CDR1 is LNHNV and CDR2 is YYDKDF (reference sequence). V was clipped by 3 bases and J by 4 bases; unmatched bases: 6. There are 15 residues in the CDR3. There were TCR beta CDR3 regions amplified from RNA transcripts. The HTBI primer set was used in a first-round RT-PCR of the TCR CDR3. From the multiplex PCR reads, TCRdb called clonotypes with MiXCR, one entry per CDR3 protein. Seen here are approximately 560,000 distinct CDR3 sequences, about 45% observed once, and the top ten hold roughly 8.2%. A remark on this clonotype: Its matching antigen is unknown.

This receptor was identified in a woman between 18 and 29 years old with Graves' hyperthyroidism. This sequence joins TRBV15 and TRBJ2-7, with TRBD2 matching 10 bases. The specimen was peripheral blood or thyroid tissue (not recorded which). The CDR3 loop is CATSSPSGRRYEQYF. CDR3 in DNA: TGTGCCACCAGCAGCCCTAGCGGGAGACGATACGAGCAGTACTTC.